A selection of T cell receptor beta chains follows, all from one sample in a study of cytomegalovirus exposure and HLA in healthy donors. This table comes from immunoSEQ multiplex PCR, and its TCRdb copy is limited to in-frame clones, with some not included. This sample yields 85,000 to 130,000 clones, of which 60% to 80% are seen a single time; less than 0.95% belongs to the top ten. Sequencing was performed on PBMCs. The receptor source for this set is a boy under 18 in good health and CMV-seronegative. The CDR3 runs from the conserved cysteine through the conserved F or W. Each record gives: V gene, clone size, J gene, D gene, CDR3 DNA, CDR3 protein. A D gene is named only where the DNA matches it firmly. The size of a clone is reported for some rows only, either as once, few or many, or as a class for expanded clones.

>TRBV5-6|-|TRBJ2-7|-
TGTGCCAGCAGCTTGGCCGGTAGAGACTACGAGCAGTACTTC
CASSLAGRDYEQYF
>TRBV4-1|few|TRBJ1-5|-
TGCGCCAGCAGCCAAGTAGAGGGGGATAGCAATCAGCCCCAGCATTTT
CASSQVEGDSNQPQHF
>TRBV6-1|-|TRBJ2-1|TRBD2
TGTGCCAGCGAGGGACTAGCGAATTTCAATGAGCAGTTCTTC
CASEGLANFNEQFF
>TRBV7-3|-|TRBJ2-5|TRBD2
TGTGCCAGCAGCTTGGGATCCGGGACTAGTAAAGAGACCCAGTACTTC
CASSLGSGTSKETQYF
>TRBV5-1|-|TRBJ2-2|-
TGCGCCAGCAGCTTGGTTGTCAGCGAGAACACCGGGGAGCTGTTTTTT
CASSLVVSENTGELFF
>TRBV2|-|TRBJ1-5|-
TGTGCCAGCAGGTCCGGGAGCAATAGCAATCAGCCCCAGCATTTT
CASRSGSNSNQPQHF
>TRBV18|-|TRBJ2-3|TRBD2
TGTGCCAGCTCCCCGGCTAGCGGGAGCTCAGATACGCAGTATTTT
CASSPASGSSDTQYF
>TRBV5-1|-|TRBJ1-3|TRBD1
TGCGCCAGGGGCTCCGGGACAGGGGGCGACGGTTCTGGAAACACCATATATTTT
CARGSGTGGDGSGNTIYF
>TRBV27|-|TRBJ1-2|-
TGTGCCAGCGCAGGGTTATCAGCTAACTATGGCTACACCTTC
CASAGLSANYGYTF
>TRBV30|once|TRBJ1-1|-
TGTGCCTGCCCCTCGGGACATTTGAACACTGAAGCTTTCTTT
CACPSGHLNTEAFF
>TRBV9|once|TRBJ2-7|TRBD2
TGTGCCAGCAGCGGAGGGACTATCAACCCGTACGAGCAGTACTTC
CASSGGTINPYEQYF
>TRBV7-2|-|TRBJ2-3|-
TGTGCCAGCAGCCCACAGGGAGATACGCAGTATTTT
CASSPQGDTQYF
>TRBV19|-|TRBJ1-5|TRBD1
TGTGCCAGCCAGGACAATTACAGGGGGCGCGATCAGCCCCAGCATTTT
CASQDNYRGRDQPQHF
>TRBV7-9|few|TRBJ2-5|-
TGTGCCAGCAGCTTACGAGGAGGGAGCGGAGAGACCCAGTACTTC
CASSLRGGSGETQYF
>TRBV5-6|-|TRBJ1-4|-
TGTGCCAGCAGCCCCCCCCGGGGGGTTAATGAAAAACTGTTTTTT
CASSPPRGVNEKLFF
>TRBV29-1|-|TRBJ1-4|-
TGCAGTGCAAACCAGGGAATTGGGGAAAAACTGTTTTTT
CSANQGIGEKLFF
>TRBV5-4|-|TRBJ2-2|TRBD1
TGTGCCAGCAGCCCGGACAGGGTCGCGACCGGGGAGCTGTTTTTT
CASSPDRVATGELFF
>TRBV4-2|-|TRBJ1-1|TRBD1
TGTGCCAGCAGCCAAGATGGGACAGGGCAGAACACTGAAGCTTTCTTT
CASSQDGTGQNTEAFF
>TRBV5-1|-|TRBJ2-7|-
TGCGCCAGCAGCTTGACAGGGTCGGACGAGCAGTACTTC
CASSLTGSDEQYF
>TRBV7-9|-|TRBJ2-7|-
TGTGCCAGCAGCTTAGGTATCGACAAGTCCTACGAGCAGTACTTC
CASSLGIDKSYEQYF
>TRBV28|-|TRBJ1-5|-
TGTGCCAGCAGTTATAACAGGGCTCCTAATCAGCCCCAGCATTTT
CASSYNRAPNQPQHF
>TRBV6-1|few|TRBJ1-4|TRBD1
TGTGCCAGCAGTGGGACAGGTTTTAGTACTAATGAAAAACTGTTTTTT
CASSGTGFSTNEKLFF
>TRBV30|-|TRBJ2-5|-
TGTGCCTGGAGTTCGGGAGAGACCCAGTACTTC
CAWSSGETQYF
>TRBV7-2|few|TRBJ2-3|-
TGTGCCAGCAGTTCGTTCCAGGGAGATACGCAGTATTTT
CASSSFQGDTQYF
>TRBV6-1|-|TRBJ1-5|TRBD1
TGTGCCAGCAGTGGGGGGACAGCTTACAATCAGCCCCAGCATTTT
CASSGGTAYNQPQHF
>TRBV6-1|once|TRBJ2-7|-
TGTGCCACTACCCCTGGGTTTTACGGGACTTACGAGCAGTACTTC
CATTPGFYGTYEQYF
>TRBV6-5|-|TRBJ2-3|-
TGTGCCAGCAGTTACGGGGCTAGCACAGATACGCAGTATTTT
CASSYGASTDTQYF
>TRBV7-3|-|TRBJ1-6|-
TGTGCCAGCAGCTTAACCCAGGGGCCCCTCCACTTT
CASSLTQGPLHF
>TRBV5-1|-|TRBJ2-6|-
TGCGCCAGCAGCTCCACGTGGTCGGGGAGTGGGGCCAACGTCCTGACTTTC
CASSSTWSGSGANVLTF
>TRBV10-3|-|TRBJ1-4|-
TGTGCCATCAGTGTAGGACTCTCTATGGGGGAAAAACTGTTTTTT
CAISVGLSMGEKLFF
>TRBV4-1|-|TRBJ2-1|-
TGCGCCAGCAGCCAAGAATCATACAATGAGCAGTTCTTC
CASSQESYNEQFF
>TRBV18|-|TRBJ1-2|TRBD1
TGTGCCAGCTCACCCCAGGACAGGGGCAATCACTATGGCTACACCTTC
CASSPQDRGNHYGYTF
>TRBV11-2|few|TRBJ2-7|-
TGTGCCAGCATAGGGGCCGGTTACGAGCAGTACTTC
CASIGAGYEQYF
>TRBV9|few|TRBJ1-1|-
TGTGCCAGCAGCCCCGGAGGGAGGCCGACTGAAGCTTTCTTT
CASSPGGRPTEAFF
>TRBV6-1|-|TRBJ2-7|-
TGTGCCAGCTCGTTTCAGGACTTGAACTACGAGCAGTACTTC
CASSFQDLNYEQYF
>TRBV10-3|-|TRBJ1-2|-
TGTGCCATCATGGAAAGGGGCTATGGCTACACCTTC
CAIMERGYGYTF
>TRBV7-7|-|TRBJ2-7|TRBD1
TGTGCCAGCAGCCTTTATTCCGGGACAGGTTGGTCCGAGCAGTACTTC
CASSLYSGTGWSEQYF
>TRBV4-2|-|TRBJ2-7|-
TGTGCCAGCAGCCAAGGGGCAGGGAGGTACGAGCAGTACTTC
CASSQGAGRYEQYF
>TRBV11-2|-|TRBJ1-5|TRBD1
TGTGCCAGCAGCTTATTGACAGGGCGATTTCCAAATCAGCCCCAGCATTTT
CASSLLTGRFPNQPQHF
>TRBV11-1|-|TRBJ2-3|-
TGTGCCAGCAGCTTAGGACAGGCGAGCACAGATACGCAGTATTTT
CASSLGQASTDTQYF
>TRBV5-1|-|TRBJ1-1|-
TGCGCCAGCAGCTTGGGTGGGGGGGCCCCTCTAGGGACTGAAGCTTTCTTT
CASSLGGGAPLGTEAFF
>TRBV5-6|once|TRBJ1-5|TRBD1
TGTGCCAGCAGCTTTTCCGGACAGGGGGCTAGCAATCAGCCCCAGCATTTT
CASSFSGQGASNQPQHF
>TRBV5-1|-|TRBJ1-1|-
TGCGCCAGCAGCTTCAGGGGTGTAGGAACTGAAGCTTTCTTT
CASSFRGVGTEAFF